This note documents a single T cell receptor beta chain sequence. Its antigen is not known. This entry is derived from a study of T cell repertoires in cytomegalovirus infection. About the study: HLA-B-restricted CMV epitopes that are well studied were used alongside recently identified HLA-C-restricted ones. Public TCR beta signature analysis indicated the presence of both CMV infection and matching HLA type.

V was shortened by 4 bases and J by 12 bases, with 21 bases between the two germline ends. The CDR3 extends over 14 amino acids. Germline CDR1 reads SEHNR; CDR2 reads FQNEAQ (reference sequence). Study results and limitations: Accumulated public TCR beta family frequency recognized individuals carrying CMV together with the relevant HLA. Across the ex vivo response, the dominant clonotypes were HLA-C-restricted CMV-specific TCR beta clonotypes.

MiXCR was run by TCRdb on the reads, yielding one entry per CDR3 protein. The sample yields about 890,000 distinct CDR3 sequences, approximately 30% seen once. This specimen consisted of cultured CD8+ T cells from PBMCs, obtained from culture after CMV antigen stimulation. The receptor comes from a human donor in good health (CMV status not recorded). Some clones in this sample may be carry-over from other donors' samples. The chain couples TRBV7-9 to TRBJ1-1, with D possibly TRBD1 on 6 matching bases. The CDR3 spells CASSSLQGRLLSFF. The CDR3 DNA follows: TGTGCCAGCAGCTCATTACAGGGAAGGTTGCTATCTTTCTTT. The whole variable domain, filled in from reference TRBV7-9 and TRBJ1-1, reads DTGVSQNPRHKITKRGQNVTFRCDPISEHNRLYWYRQTLGQGPEFLTYFQNEAQLEKSRLLSDRFSAERPKGSFSTLEIQRTEQGDSAMYLCASSSLQGRLLSFFGQGTRLTVV.